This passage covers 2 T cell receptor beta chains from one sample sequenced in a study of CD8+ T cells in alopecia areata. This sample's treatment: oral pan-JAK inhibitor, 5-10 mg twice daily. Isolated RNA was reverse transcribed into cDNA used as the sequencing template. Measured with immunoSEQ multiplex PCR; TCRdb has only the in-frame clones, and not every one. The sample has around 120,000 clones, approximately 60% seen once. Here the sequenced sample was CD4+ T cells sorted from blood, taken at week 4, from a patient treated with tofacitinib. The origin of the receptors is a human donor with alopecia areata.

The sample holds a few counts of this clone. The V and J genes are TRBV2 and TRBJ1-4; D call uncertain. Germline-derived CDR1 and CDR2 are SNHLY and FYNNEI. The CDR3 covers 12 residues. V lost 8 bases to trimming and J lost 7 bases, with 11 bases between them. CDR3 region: CASAALAEKLFF. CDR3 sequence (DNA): TGTGCCAGCGCGGCGCTTGCTGAAAAACTGTTTTTT.

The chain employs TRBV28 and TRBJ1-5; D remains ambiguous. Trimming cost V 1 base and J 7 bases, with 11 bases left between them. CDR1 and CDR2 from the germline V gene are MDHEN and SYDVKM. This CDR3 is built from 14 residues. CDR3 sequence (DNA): TGTGCCAGCAGTTTATCGCCGCGGAACCAGCCCCAGCATTTT. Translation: CASSLSPRNQPQHF. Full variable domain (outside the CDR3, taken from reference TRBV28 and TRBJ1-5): DVKVTQSSRYLVKRTGEKVFLECVQDMDHENMFWYRQDPGLGLRLIYFSYDVKMKEKGDIPEGYSVSREKKERFSLILESASTNQTSMYLCASSLSPRNQPQHFGDGTRLSIL.